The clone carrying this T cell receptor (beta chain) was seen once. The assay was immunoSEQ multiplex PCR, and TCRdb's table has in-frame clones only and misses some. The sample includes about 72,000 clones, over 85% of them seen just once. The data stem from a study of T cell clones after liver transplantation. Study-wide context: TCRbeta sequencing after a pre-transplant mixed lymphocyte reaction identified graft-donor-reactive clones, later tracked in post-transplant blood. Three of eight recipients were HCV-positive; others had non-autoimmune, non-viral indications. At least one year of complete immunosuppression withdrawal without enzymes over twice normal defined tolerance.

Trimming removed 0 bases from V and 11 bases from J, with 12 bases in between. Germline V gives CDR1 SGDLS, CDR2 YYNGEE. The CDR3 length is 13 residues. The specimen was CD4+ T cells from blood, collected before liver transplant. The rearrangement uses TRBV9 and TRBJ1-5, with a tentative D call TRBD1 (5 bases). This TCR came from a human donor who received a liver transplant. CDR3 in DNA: TGTGCCAGCAGCGTAGATTCCGGGGGGTCCCAGCATTTT. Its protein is CASSVDSGGSQHF.